This entry lists 6 T cell receptor beta chains sequenced from one sample in a study of blood T cell repertoires in COVID-19. Assay: immunoSEQ multiplex PCR; the TCRdb copy retains only in-frame clones and omits some. The table has a few hundred thousand clones, approximately 89% seen once. The sequencing input was peripheral blood. Every receptor here comes from a woman aged 55-69 years with acute or convalescent COVID-19.

The CDR3 nucleotides read TGTGCCAGCAGCAATATTGCGGAAGCCAAAAACATTCAGTACTTC. Its translation: CASSNIAEAKNIQYF. V and J are TRBV11-2 and TRBJ2-4; D remains unclear. Germline lookup yields CDR1 SGHAT and CDR2 FQNNGV. The V end was cut by 5 bases, the J end by 0 bases, with 11 bases between. This CDR3 region has 15 residues.

The chain has TRBV20-1 and TRBJ2-1; 9 bases agree with TRBD1. The CDR3 contains 15 residues. Germline V CDR1 and CDR2: DFQATT, SNEGSKA (reference sequence). With 3 bases clipped from V and 0 bases from J, the junction kept 3 bases outside the gene matches. The CDR3 nucleotides read TGCAGTGCTAGTGAGACAGGGGGCTCCTACAATGAGCAGTTCTTC. This codes for CSASETGGSYNEQFF.

The chain joins TRBV20-1 to TRBJ1-2, with a possible D match to TRBD1 (5 bases). Germline V CDR1 and CDR2: DFQATT, SNEGSKA (reference sequence). V was cut by 3 bases and J by 8 bases, with 16 bases left in between. The CDR3 is 13 residues long. CDR3 in amino acids: CSASPAGRGGYTF. CDR3 DNA sequence: TGCAGTGCTAGTCCCGCCGGGCGGGGGGGCTACACCTTC.

The rearrangement links TRBV29-1 to TRBJ2-1; D is undetermined. V lost 6 bases and J 4 bases, leaving 16 bases between the germline ends. The length of the CDR3 is 14 residues. Germline CDR1 SQVTM, CDR2 ANQGSEA. This chain's CDR3 is CSVAVGHFYNEQFF. The CDR3 DNA reads TGCAGCGTCGCCGTGGGCCACTTTTACAATGAGCAGTTCTTC.

The chain joins TRBV9 to TRBJ2-7; 10 positions match TRBD1. The germline V gene has CDR1 SGDLS and CDR2 YYNGEE. Trimming removed 0 bases from V and 3 bases from J; junction bases left unmatched: 6. This CDR3 region has 16 residues. The CDR3: CASSVGPGQGFYEQYF. The CDR3 DNA reads as TGTGCCAGCAGCGTAGGGCCGGGACAGGGGTTCTACGAGCAGTACTTC.

The rearrangement links TRBV6-2 or TRBV6-3 to TRBJ1-5; TRBD1 matches at 12 bases. With V trimmed by 5 bases and J by 7 bases, 3 bases remained unmatched. This CDR3 contains 14 residues. Germline loops: CDR1 MNHEY, CDR2 SVGEGT. The CDR3 DNA reads as TGTGCCAGCAGTGGGACAGGGGGCAGGCAGCCCCAGCATTTT. This encodes CASSGTGGRQPQHF.